These T cell receptor beta chains were read from a single sample in a study of cytomegalovirus exposure and HLA in healthy donors. The method was immunoSEQ multiplex PCR; TCRdb's version includes in-frame clones alone and lacks a portion of them. The sample includes about 140,000 clones, around 59% seen only once; the top ten take around 2%. Specimen: PBMCs. The source of these receptors is a male donor in good health and CMV-seronegative. The CDR3 runs from the conserved cysteine through the conserved F or W. The D gene is left open where the match is weak. Some rows have no size entry. The others give once, few or many, or a class for an expanded clone.

j_call v_call d_call clone_size cdr3_aa cdr3_nt
TRBJ1-2 TRBV18 - few CASSRGIYGYTF TGTGCCAGCTCAAGGGGCATCTATGGCTACACCTTC
TRBJ1-1 TRBV7-9 - few CASSENMNTEAFF TGTGCCAGCAGCGAAAACATGAACACTGAAGCTTTCTTT
TRBJ2-7 TRBV9 TRBD2 - CASSVGPGTSSYEQYF TGTGCCAGCAGCGTAGGACCCGGGACTAGCTCATACGAGCAGTACTTC
TRBJ2-7 TRBV7-9 - - CSSSSSLLYEQYF TGTTCCAGCAGCTCTAGTCTTCTCTACGAGCAGTACTTC
TRBJ2-1 TRBV5-1 TRBD2 - CASSAKTSGGNNEQFF TGCGCCAGCAGCGCGAAGACTAGCGGGGGGAACAATGAGCAGTTCTTC
TRBJ2-3 TRBV7-8 TRBD2 - CASSLAGGGGADTQYF TGTGCCAGCAGCTTAGCGGGGGGCGGGGGGGCCGATACGCAGTATTTT
TRBJ1-4 TRBV2 - - CASSESVQGEKLFF TGTGCCAGCAGTGAATCGGTGCAGGGTGAAAAACTGTTTTTT
TRBJ2-5 TRBV6-5 TRBD1 - CASSYPGQGGGETQYF TGTGCCAGCAGTTACCCCGGACAGGGGGGGGGAGAGACCCAGTACTTC
TRBJ1-1 TRBV27 - - CASTKRALNTEAFF TGTGCCAGCACTAAAAGAGCGTTGAACACTGAAGCTTTCTTT
TRBJ2-7 TRBV10-3 - - CATETEGPYEQYF TGTGCCACGGAGACGGAGGGTCCCTACGAGCAGTACTTC
TRBJ2-7 TRBV27 - - CASSLRGDEQYF TGTGCCAGCAGTTTAAGAGGTGACGAGCAGTACTTC
TRBJ2-2 TRBV5-1 TRBD1 - CASSLGGTATGELFF TGCGCCAGCAGCTTGGGGGGGACAGCCACCGGGGAGCTGTTTTTT
TRBJ1-2 TRBV12-5 - few CASGLGARLLSGYTF TGTGCTAGTGGTTTGGGGGCAAGGCTTCTATCTGGCTACACCTTC
TRBJ2-1 TRBV12-5 TRBD2 - CASGPPGGGDYEQFF TGTGCTAGTGGTCCACCCGGGGGGGGTGACTATGAGCAGTTCTTC
TRBJ1-1 TRBV9 - - CASSVGGINTEAFF TGTGCCAGCAGCGTAGGCGGAATTAACACTGAAGCTTTCTTT
TRBJ2-7 TRBV6-5 - - CASSSLFSRGEQYF TGTGCCAGCAGTTCCCTGTTTTCCAGGGGAGAGCAGTACTTC
TRBJ1-5 TRBV7-9 - - CASSSLTGTQQPQHF TGTGCCAGCAGCTCCTTAACAGGGACGCAACAGCCCCAGCATTTT
TRBJ2-7 TRBV4-1 TRBD2 few CASSPGLFGFRESYEQYF TGCGCCAGCAGCCCGGGACTATTTGGGTTTAGGGAGTCCTACGAGCAGTACTTC
TRBJ1-5 TRBV30 - - CAWSVPVRVFNQPQHF TGTGCCTGGAGTGTGCCGGTGCGGGTGTTTAATCAGCCCCAGCATTTT
TRBJ1-2 TRBV9 - - CASSGYKTNYGYPF TGTGCCAGCAGCGGATACAAGACTAACTATGGCTACCCCTTC
TRBJ1-2 TRBV7-8 - few CASSLNWRGGNYGYTF TGTGCCAGCAGCTTAAATTGGAGGGGCGGAAACTATGGCTACACCTTC
TRBJ1-4 TRBV27 TRBD1 - CASSPLGWTGVATNEKLFF TGTGCCAGCAGTCCCCTGGGCTGGACAGGTGTTGCAACTAATGAAAAACTGTTTTTT
TRBJ1-2 TRBV7-9 TRBD1 - CASSFGQVRYGYTF TGTGCCAGCAGCTTCGGACAGGTCCGGTATGGCTACACCTTC
TRBJ1-1 TRBV18 - few CASSPVGSEAFF TGTGCCAGCTCACCAGTGGGCTCTGAAGCTTTCTTT
TRBJ1-6 TRBV5-4 - - CASSLVGGESPLHF TGTGCCAGCAGCTTGGTCGGGGGAGAGTCACCCCTCCACTTT
TRBJ1-4 TRBV11-2 - - CASSLTGRATNEKLFF TGTGCCAGCAGCTTGACAGGACGCGCGACTAATGAAAAACTGTTTTTT
TRBJ2-3 TRBV6-6 - - CASSYAALGTDTQYF TGTGCCAGCAGTTACGCCGCCCTAGGCACAGATACGCAGTATTTT
TRBJ1-1 TRBV5-4 - - CASSDIGQTDEAFF TGTGCCAGCAGCGACATCGGACAGACAGATGAAGCTTTCTTT
TRBJ2-1 TRBV28 - - CASSLVTGFYNEQFF TGTGCCAGCAGTCTAGTCACAGGTTTCTACAATGAGCAGTTCTTC
TRBJ2-2 TRBV15 - - CATSRDPRGTGELFF TGTGCCACCAGCAGAGATCCTCGCGGGACCGGGGAGCTGTTTTTT
TRBJ2-1 TRBV19 TRBD1 - CASSGLPGQGYNEQFF TGTGCCAGTAGTGGGTTACCGGGACAGGGATACAATGAGCAGTTCTTC
TRBJ2-1 TRBV7-9 - once CASSLDLNEQLF TGTGCCAGCAGTCTAGACCTCAATGAGCAGCTCTTC
TRBJ2-7 TRBV30 TRBD2 - CAWSPGRDEQYF TGTGCCTGGAGCCCCGGGAGGGACGAGCAGTACTTC
TRBJ1-6 TRBV2 TRBD1 - CASTGQVDSPLHF TGTGCCAGCACGGGACAGGTCGATTCACCCCTCCACTTT
TRBJ1-4 TRBV6-5 TRBD1 - CASRQQGATNEKLFF TGTGCCAGCAGACAACAGGGGGCAACTAATGAAAAACTGTTTTTT
TRBJ1-5 TRBV6-1 TRBD1 - CASSAQGDQPQHF TGTGCCAGCAGTGCCCAGGGGGATCAGCCCCAGCATTTT
TRBJ2-1 TRBV15 - - CATSGLLHEQFF TGTGCCACCAGCGGCCTTCTGCACGAGCAGTTCTTC